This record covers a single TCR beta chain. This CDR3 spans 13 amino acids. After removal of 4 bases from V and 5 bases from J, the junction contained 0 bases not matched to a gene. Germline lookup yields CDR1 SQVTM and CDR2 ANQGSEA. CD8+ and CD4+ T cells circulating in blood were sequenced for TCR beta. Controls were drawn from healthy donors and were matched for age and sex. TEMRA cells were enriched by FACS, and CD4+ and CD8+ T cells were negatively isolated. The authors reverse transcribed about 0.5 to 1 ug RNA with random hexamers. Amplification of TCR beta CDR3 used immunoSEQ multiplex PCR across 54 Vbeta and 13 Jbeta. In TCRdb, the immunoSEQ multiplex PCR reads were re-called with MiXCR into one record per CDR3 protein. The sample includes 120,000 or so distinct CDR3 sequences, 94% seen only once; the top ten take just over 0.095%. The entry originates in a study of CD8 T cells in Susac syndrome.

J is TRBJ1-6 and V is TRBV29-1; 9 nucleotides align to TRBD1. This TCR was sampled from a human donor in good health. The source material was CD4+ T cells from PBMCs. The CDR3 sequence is CSVGQGDNSPLHF. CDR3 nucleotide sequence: TGCAGCGTTGGACAGGGGGATAATTCACCCCTCCACTTT.